This T cell receptor beta chain emerged from a study of T cells in Graves' hyperthyroidism and ophthalmopathy. There are many counts of this clonotype. Its antigen is not known. What was amplified from RNA transcripts were TCR beta CDR3 regions. The HTBI primer set served for first-round RT-PCR of the TCR CDR3. TCRdb itself ran the multiplex PCR reads through MiXCR, one entry per CDR3 protein. This sample has more than 95,000 distinct CDR3 sequences; about 45% occur once, and the top ten carry about a quarter. General study points: Model output signaled ophthalmopathy a median approximately 6 months ahead of onset.

Patients having uncontrolled infection, another autoimmune disease, pregnancy or lactation were not included. The authors obtained PBMCs from over 7.5 ml of fresh peripheral blood. This receptor was identified in a middle-aged man with Graves' hyperthyroidism. Sample: blood.

The CDR3 is CASSLPGGREGYTF. DNA of the CDR3: TGTGCCAGCAGCTTGCCGGGAGGAAGAGAGGGCTACACCTTC. The gene calls are TRBV5-5 and TRBJ1-2, with D unclear. The CDR3 runs 14 residues. Germline V gene lookup returns CDR1 SGHKS and CDR2 YYEKEE (reference sequence). The ends were cut back, 1 base at V and 8 bases at J, with 15 bases in the middle.